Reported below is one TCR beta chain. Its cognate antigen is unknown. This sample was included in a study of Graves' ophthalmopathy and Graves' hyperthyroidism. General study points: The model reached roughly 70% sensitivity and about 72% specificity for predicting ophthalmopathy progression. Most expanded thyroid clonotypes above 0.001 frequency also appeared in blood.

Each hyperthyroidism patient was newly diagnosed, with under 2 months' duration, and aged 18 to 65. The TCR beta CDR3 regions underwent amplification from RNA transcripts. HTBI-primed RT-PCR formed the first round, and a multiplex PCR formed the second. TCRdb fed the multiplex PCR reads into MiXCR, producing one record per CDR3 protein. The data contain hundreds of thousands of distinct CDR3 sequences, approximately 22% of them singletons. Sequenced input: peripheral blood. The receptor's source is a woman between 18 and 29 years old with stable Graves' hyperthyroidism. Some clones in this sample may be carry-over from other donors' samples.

CDR3 protein: CASSRGLAGGIGELFF. Here the CDR3 DNA reads TGTGCCAGCAGCCGGGGACTAGCGGGAGGGATCGGGGAGCTGTTTTTT. The chain is built from TRBV11-2 and TRBJ2-2; 16 bases map to TRBD2. Germline V gives CDR1 SGHAT, CDR2 FQNNGV. V trimming: 5 bases; J trimming: 7 bases; junction bases outside the gene matches: 4. The CDR3 has 16 amino acids.